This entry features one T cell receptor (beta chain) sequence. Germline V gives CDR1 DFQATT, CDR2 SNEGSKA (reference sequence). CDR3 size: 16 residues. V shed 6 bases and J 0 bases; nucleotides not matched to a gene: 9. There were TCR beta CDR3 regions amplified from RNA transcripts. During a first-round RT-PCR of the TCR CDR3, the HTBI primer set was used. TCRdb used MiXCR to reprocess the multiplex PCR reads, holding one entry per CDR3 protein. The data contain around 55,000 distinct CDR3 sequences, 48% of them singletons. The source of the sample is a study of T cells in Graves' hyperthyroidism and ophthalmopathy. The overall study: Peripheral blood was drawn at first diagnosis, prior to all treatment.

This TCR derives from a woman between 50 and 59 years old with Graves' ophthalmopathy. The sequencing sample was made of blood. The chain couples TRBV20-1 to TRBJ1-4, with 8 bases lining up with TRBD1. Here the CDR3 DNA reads TGCAGTGCCAGCAGTCAGGACAGGGCAACTAATGAAAAACTGTTTTTT. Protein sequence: CSASSQDRATNEKLFF.